This T cell receptor beta chain was sequenced for a study of blood T cell repertoires in COVID-19. Study information: Samples representing acute and convalescent COVID-19 were sourced from the United States, Italy and Spain.

Germline-derived CDR1 and CDR2 are MNHEY and SVGEGT. V lost 0 bases to trimming and J lost 2 bases; unmatched junction nucleotides: 7. The CDR3 is made up of 18 amino acids. Authors' methods: Researchers report that nucleated cell counts were estimated from reference gene primer amplification. Sequenced by immunoSEQ multiplex PCR; TCRdb stores in-frame clones only, minus some. The V and J calls and clone size come from that table; D and trimming were worked out from the DNA. The sample includes roughly 420,000 clones, around 87% of them seen just once. Those who participated ranged in age from about 18 to 89 years and resided in about two dozen US areas. The study assigned cohorts using participant-reported clinical history.

V is TRBV6-2 or TRBV6-3 and J is TRBJ2-1; TRBD2 matches 10 bases. The TCR sequence derives from a woman aged 30 to 39 with acute COVID-19. The sequencing input was PBMCs or T cells enriched from blood (not recorded which). CDR3 sequence reads: CASSYSALAGDPYNEQFF. DNA for the CDR3: TGTGCCAGCAGTTACTCGGCCCTAGCGGGGGACCCCTACAATGAGCAGTTCTTC.